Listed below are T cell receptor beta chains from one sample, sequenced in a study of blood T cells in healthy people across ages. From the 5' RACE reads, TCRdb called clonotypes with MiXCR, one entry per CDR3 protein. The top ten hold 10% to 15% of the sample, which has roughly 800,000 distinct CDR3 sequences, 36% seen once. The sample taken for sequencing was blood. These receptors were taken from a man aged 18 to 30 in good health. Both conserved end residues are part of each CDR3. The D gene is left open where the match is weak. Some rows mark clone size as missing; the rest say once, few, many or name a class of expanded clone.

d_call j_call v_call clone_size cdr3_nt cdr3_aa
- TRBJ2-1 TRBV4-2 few TGTGCCAGCAGCCCCGGGACCCCTGCCTACAATGAGCAGTTCTTC CASSPGTPAYNEQFF
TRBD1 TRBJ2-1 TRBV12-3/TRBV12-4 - TGTGCCAGCAGTTTGACAGGGGGGAGACACAATGAGCAGTTCTTC CASSLTGGRHNEQFF
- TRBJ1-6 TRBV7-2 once TGTGCCAGCAGCCCGTGGGGAGACAGCTCCTATAATTCACCCCTCCACTTT CASSPWGDSSYNSPLHF
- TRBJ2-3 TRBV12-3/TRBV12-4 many TGTGCCAGCAGGGATAACCGGGCTGTTACTAGCACAGATACGCAGTATTTT CASRDNRAVTSTDTQYF
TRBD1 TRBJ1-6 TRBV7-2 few TGTGCCAGCAGCTTAAGACCAGGGGGAGGTTTGTCACCCCTCCACTTT CASSLRPGGGLSPLHF
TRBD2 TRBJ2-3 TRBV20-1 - TGCAGTGCTCCGGCGACTAGCGGGGGGGCCACAGATACGCAGTATTTT CSAPATSGGATDTQYF
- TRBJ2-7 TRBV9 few TGTGCCAGCAGCGTAGAGGACGGTCCTTCCTACGAGCAGTACTTC CASSVEDGPSYEQYF
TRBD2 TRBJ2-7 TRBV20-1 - TGCAGTGCTAGTCAGGGAGCGGGAGGGTACGAGCAGTACTTC CSASQGAGGYEQYF
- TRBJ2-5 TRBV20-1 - TGCAGTGCCCAATGGGCGGGTTTGAGGGAGCAGTACTTC CSAQWAGLREQYF
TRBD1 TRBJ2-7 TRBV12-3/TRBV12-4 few TGTGCCAGCAGTTACGACAGGGATACGGGCAATGAGCAGTACTTC CASSYDRDTGNEQYF
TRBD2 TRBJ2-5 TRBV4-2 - TGTGCCAGCAGCCTAACAGCTAGCGGGGGACAAGAGACCCAGTACTTC CASSLTASGGQETQYF
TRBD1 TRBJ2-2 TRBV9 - TGTGCCAGCAGCCCCCGACAGGGGGCGGATAACGGGGAGCTGTTTTTT CASSPRQGADNGELFF
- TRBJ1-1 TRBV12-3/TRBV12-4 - TGTGCCAGCAGTTTTCCGGCAGGGGCTTCGAACACTGAAGCTTTCTTT CASSFPAGASNTEAFF
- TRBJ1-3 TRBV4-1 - TGCGCCAGCAGCCAAGATCACTTCTTAAACACCATATATTTT CASSQDHFLNTIYF
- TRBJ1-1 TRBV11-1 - TGTGCCAGCAGCATAAGGGCTGGTGTGAACACTGAAGCTTTCTTT CASSIRAGVNTEAFF
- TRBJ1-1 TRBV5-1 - TGCGCCAGCAGCTTGGAGGCCCGAGGGGACACTGAAGCTTTCTTT CASSLEARGDTEAFF
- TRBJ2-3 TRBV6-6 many TGTGCCAGCAGTAAGATGACTAGTTACGATACGCAGTATTTT CASSKMTSYDTQYF
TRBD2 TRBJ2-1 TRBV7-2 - TGTGCCAGCAGCCCGAGAGGGACTAGCGGGGCATTGAGGCAGTTCTTC CASSPRGTSGALRQFF
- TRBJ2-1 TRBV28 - TGTGCCAGCAGCTTCCCCCAGCCACTTGCATTGCAGTTCTTC CASSFPQPLALQFF